This passage covers 11 T cell receptor beta chains from one sample sequenced in a study of blood T cell repertoires in COVID-19. The assay was immunoSEQ multiplex PCR, and TCRdb's table has in-frame clones only and misses some. The sample comprises hundreds of thousands of clones, 75% to 85% of which are singletons, and roughly an eighth rests with the top ten. Material: peripheral blood. These receptors were collected from a woman aged 60-75 years with active or convalescent COVID-19.

The chain employs TRBV4-1 and TRBJ2-3; TRBD2 agrees at 13 bases. CDR1 MGHRA and CDR2 YSYEKL come from the germline V gene. The CDR3 contains 21 residues. The ends lost 3 bases at V and 0 bases at J; junction bases unmatched: 15. In nucleotides, the CDR3 is TGCGCCAGCAGCCATCCTCGACTAGCGGGGGGCCTCACAACTAGCACAGATACGCAGTATTTT. The encoded protein is CASSHPRLAGGLTTSTDTQYF.

CDR3 coding DNA: TGTGCCAGCAGCCAGGGACAGTACGAGCAGTACTTC. As protein: CASSQGQYEQYF. The chain links TRBV7-9 to TRBJ2-7, with TRBD1 matching over 7 bases. The CDR3 runs 12 residues. Germline CDR1 and CDR2: SEHNR and FQNEAQ (reference sequence). The junction had 2 bases not matched to a gene; V was cut back by 5 bases and J by 4 bases. Using reference TRBV7-9 and TRBJ2-7 for the parts outside the CDR3, the full variable domain is DTGVSQNPRHKITKRGQNVTFRCDPISEHNRLYWYRQTLGQGPEFLTYFQNEAQLEKSRLLSDRFSAERPKGSFSTLEIQRTEQGDSAMYLCASSQGQYEQYFGPGTRLTVT.

This clone was seen just once. This chain joins TRBV4-1 and TRBJ1-4; D gene ambiguous. V shed 6 bases and J shed 3 bases, with 17 bases lying between them. Germline CDR1 reads MGHRA; CDR2 reads YSYEKL. The CDR3 runs to 16 residues. The CDR3 sequence is CASRPLGDSSNEKLFF. The CDR3, as DNA: TGCGCCAGCAGGCCCCTCGGTGACTCATCTAATGAAAAACTGTTTTTT.

V is TRBV29-1 and J is TRBJ2-1; TRBD2 might be the D (6 bases). V gave up 3 bases and J gave up 6 bases, with 21 bases separating them. The length of the CDR3 is 16 residues. CDR1 is SQVTM, CDR2 ANQGSEA, per germline. In DNA form, the CDR3 reads TGCAGCGTTGAGGGTGGTGCGGGACGCCCCTCCAATGAGCAGTTCTTC. Residues: CSVEGGAGRPSNEQFF.

The chain couples TRBV7-9 to TRBJ1-2; D gene uncertain. The V end was cut by 4 bases, the J end by 8 bases, with 11 bases between. CDR3 size: 12 residues. Per the germline V gene, CDR1 is SEHNR and CDR2 is FQNEAQ (reference sequence). CDR3 coding DNA: TGTGCCAGCAGCTCAGGAGGGCGAGGCTACACCTTC. This encodes CASSSGGRGYTF.

The chain has TRBV7-3 and TRBJ2-1; TRBD2 agrees at 12 bases. CDR3 length: 15 residues. Germline-derived CDR1 and CDR2 are SGHTA and FQGTGA. V gave up 5 bases and J gave up 3 bases; unmatched junction bases: 2. This chain's CDR3 is CASSPLAGGYNEQFF. As DNA, the CDR3 is TGTGCCAGCAGCCCACTAGCGGGGGGCTACAATGAGCAGTTCTTC.

This clone was seen just once. The CDR3 region has the DNA TGTGCCAGCAGCCAAGATCCGGGGACTGGGGCCAACGTCCTGACTTTC. Translation: CASSQDPGTGANVLTF. The J gene is TRBJ2-6, the V gene TRBV4-2, with a weak D call TRBD2 (5 bases). Trimming left V 0 bases short and J 2 bases short, with 8 bases between. Germline lookup yields CDR1 LGHNA and CDR2 YNFKEQ. CDR3 length: 16 amino acids.

This sequence joins TRBV19 and TRBJ1-5; weak D call: TRBD1 (5 bases). The CDR3 is 15 amino acids. The germline gives CDR1 LNHDA, CDR2 SQIVND (reference sequence). V was clipped by 4 bases and J by 7 bases, with 17 bases between them. CDR3: CASSKLGGTGQPQHF. CDR3 in DNA: TGTGCCAGTAGTAAACTGGGGGGGACCGGCCAGCCCCAGCATTTT.

In the case of this clone: The junction departs from the called germline gene at one end, perhaps through a read error. The chain employs TRBV10-1 and TRBJ2-4; 11 bases agree with TRBD1. The CDR3 sequence is 14 residues long. Germline V gene sequence: CDR1 WNHNN, CDR2 SYGVQD (reference sequence). As DNA, the CDR3 is TGCGCCAGCAGTGAGAAAACAAGCTTGGGACAGGGGGACTTC. Encoded protein: CASSEKTSLGQGDF.

This clone was seen a few times. The V and J genes are TRBV19 and TRBJ2-7; D not resolved. V was clipped by 2 bases and J by 3 bases, with 5 bases between them. This CDR3 has 12 amino acids. CDR1 is LNHDA, CDR2 SQIVND, per germline (reference sequence). The DNA of the CDR3 is TGTGCCAGTAGTATACCCGGCTACGAGCAGTACTTC. As protein: CASSIPGYEQYF. The full variable domain, with the rest looked up from reference TRBV19 and TRBJ2-7, is DGGITQSPKYLFRKEGQNVTLSCEQNLNHDAMYWYRQDPGQGLRLIYYSQIVNDFQKGDIAEGYSVSREKKESFPLTVTSAQKNPTAFYLCASSIPGYEQYFGPGTRLTVT.

V gene TRBV19 combines with J gene TRBJ1-1; unclear D gene. V was clipped by 4 bases and J by 2 bases, with 14 bases between them. The CDR3 covers 15 residues. Germline CDR1 is LNHDA and CDR2 is SQIVND (reference sequence). The CDR3: CASSTPSRYNTEAFF. DNA of the CDR3: TGTGCCAGTAGTACCCCTTCTAGGTATAACACTGAAGCTTTCTTT.